Each of the 31 T cell receptor beta chains below was sequenced from the same sample in a study of T cells expressing NK-cell markers. TCRdb reprocessed the 5' RACE reads, keeping one entry per CDR3 protein, no DNA. Its clone listing holds about 410,000 distinct CDR3 sequences. The sequencing sample was made of blood T cells: a sorted CD56 or NKG2C T cell subset, CD4+ or CD8+ T cells, or bulk PBMC T cells (not recorded which). The receptor set was obtained from a woman between 45 and 65 years old in good health.

This chain joins TRBV11-2 and TRBJ1-4. CDR3 length equals 12 residues. CDR1 and CDR2 (germline): SGHAT, FQNNGV. CDR3 sequence reads: CASSRGREKLFF.

The chain combines TRBV24-1 with TRBJ1-5. Germline CDR1 reads KGHDR; CDR2 reads SFDVKD. CDR3 length equals 14 residues. The CDR3 reads CATSDSLPGGPQHF.

The genes are TRBV11-2 and TRBJ2-1; TCRdb's D gene call, TRBD2, goes unchecked for lack of DNA. CDR1 is SGHAT, CDR2 FQNNGV, per germline. The CDR3 has 17 residues. CDR3 sequence reads: CASTAWKGLAGVNEQFF.

The V call is TRBV11-2, the J call TRBJ2-1; checking the TCRdb D call of TRBD2 is not possible without DNA. This CDR3 contains 18 residues. From germline, CDR1 is SGHAT and CDR2 FQNNGV. CDR3 residues: CASSLGLAGGASYNEQFF. The whole variable domain, remainder taken from reference TRBV11-2 and TRBJ2-1, is EAGVAQSPRYKIIEKRQSVAFWCNPISGHATLYWYQQILGQGPKLLIQFQNNGVVDDSQLPKDRFSAERLKGVDSTLKIQPAKLEDSAVYLCASSLGLAGGASYNEQFFGPGTRLTVL.

The rearrangement links TRBV5-1 to TRBJ1-2; TCRdb gives TRBD1 as the D gene, but with no DNA this cannot be confirmed. The germline V gene encodes CDR1 SGHRS and CDR2 YFSETQ. This CDR3 is 15 amino acids long. This chain's CDR3 is CASSLGLGGSYGYTF. Full variable domain (missing parts from reference TRBV5-1 and TRBJ1-2): KAGVTQTPRYLIKTRGQQVTLSCSPISGHRSVSWYQQTPGQGLQFLFEYFSETQRNKGNFPGRFSGRQFSNSRSEMNVSTLELGDSALYLCASSLGLGGSYGYTFGSGTRLTVV.

The chain links TRBV20-1 to TRBJ2-4; the D gene TCRdb calls, TRBD2, cannot be checked with no DNA. Germline V gives CDR1 DFQATT, CDR2 SNEGSKA (reference sequence). The CDR3 runs 15 residues. CDR3 in amino acids: CSAGQAGGPGDIQYF.

The chain recombines TRBV12-3 or TRBV12-4 with TRBJ2-1; TCRdb's D call, TRBD1, is unchecked because there is no DNA. The CDR3 covers 15 residues. CDR3 loop: CASSLGDRDHNEQFF.

The chain is built from TRBV9 and TRBJ2-3; TCRdb designates TRBD1, a call that cannot be tested without DNA. Germline V gives CDR1 SGDLS, CDR2 YYNGEE. The CDR3 spans 16 residues. CDR3 loop: CASSVEFRDGADTQYF.

The chain joins TRBV4-1 to TRBJ1-1; TCRdb's D call of TRBD1 is untestable without DNA. This CDR3 is built from 15 residues. From germline, CDR1 is MGHRA and CDR2 YSYEKL. The chain's CDR3 is CASSLKGQGSTEAFF.

This chain connects TRBV7-9 to TRBJ1-1. The CDR3 extends over 13 amino acids. Germline CDR1 SEHNR, CDR2 FQNEAQ (reference sequence). The CDR3 sequence: CASSSDRAGGAFF.

V and J are TRBV5-1 and TRBJ2-7; TCRdb's D gene call, TRBD2, goes unchecked for lack of DNA. The CDR3 has 19 amino acids. CDR1 is SGHRS and CDR2 is YFSETQ in the germline V gene. The CDR3 here is CASSLWTSGSGSISYEQYF.

The chain joins TRBV20-1 to TRBJ2-4; TCRdb's D gene call, TRBD1, goes unchecked for lack of DNA. Germline-derived CDR1 and CDR2 are DFQATT and SNEGSKA (reference sequence). There are 13 residues in the CDR3. This chain's CDR3 is CSASTGGKNIQYF.

The genes are TRBV12-3 or TRBV12-4 and TRBJ1-5. The CDR3 runs 15 residues. CDR3 protein: CASNLQSDSNQPQHF.

J is TRBJ2-5 and V is TRBV15. Germline CDR1 and CDR2: LNHNV and YYDKDF (reference sequence). The CDR3 loop spans 14 amino acids. The CDR3 spells CATSRAAMQETQYF.

CDR3: CASSLPGILNEQFF. V usage is TRBV11-3 and J usage is TRBJ2-1; TCRdb's D call of TRBD1 is untestable without DNA. The CDR3 sequence is 14 residues long. In germline, CDR1 is SGHNT, CDR2 YENEEA.

The chain carries TRBV6-2 or TRBV6-3 and TRBJ1-2; checking the TCRdb D call of TRBD1 is not possible without DNA. The CDR3 is 12 residues long. Germline CDR1 reads MNHEY; CDR2 reads SVGEGT. CDR3 sequence: CATGQGADGYTF.

This chain uses TRBV4-2 with TRBJ2-4; TCRdb names TRBD1, which stays unverified in the absence of DNA. The CDR3 totals 15 residues. Germline V gene lookup returns CDR1 LGHNA and CDR2 YNFKEQ. CDR3 sequence: CASSQQGGDFGIQYF.

The V gene is TRBV5-1, the J gene TRBJ2-2; TCRdb gives TRBD1 as the D gene, but with no DNA this cannot be confirmed. This CDR3 is 15 amino acids long. Germline CDR1 and CDR2: SGHRS and YFSETQ. The CDR3 sequence is CASSLRSAPLGELFF.

The chain links TRBV20-1 to TRBJ2-1; TCRdb designates TRBD2, a call that cannot be tested without DNA. Per the germline V gene, CDR1 is DFQATT and CDR2 is SNEGSKA (reference sequence). The CDR3 contains 15 residues. The CDR3 is CSARDMGLPNNEQFF.

The rearrangement joins TRBV5-1 to TRBJ2-5; the D call from TCRdb, TRBD1, cannot be confirmed without DNA. Germline V gene lookup returns CDR1 SGHRS and CDR2 YFSETQ. The CDR3 runs 17 residues. The CDR3 reads CASSLAGTGGAGETQYF.

The gene calls are TRBV12-3 or TRBV12-4 and TRBJ2-3; TCRdb designates TRBD2, a call that cannot be tested without DNA. The CDR3 extends over 16 amino acids. CDR3 sequence: CASSLGGGRSADTQYF.

The CDR3 is CASSPPGQGGYTF. The chain employs TRBV18 and TRBJ1-2; lacking DNA, the TRBD1 call made by TCRdb goes unchecked. The CDR3 has 13 amino acids. Germline assignment: CDR1 KGHSH and CDR2 LQKENI.

The chain employs TRBV12-3 or TRBV12-4 and TRBJ2-1; TCRdb reports TRBD1, a call that lacks DNA to check it against. This CDR3 spans 15 amino acids. The CDR3 loop reads CASSLAGVRLNEQFF.

The V and J genes are TRBV20-1 and TRBJ1-4. Germline CDR1 is DFQATT and CDR2 is SNEGSKA (reference sequence). CDR3 length: 14 amino acids. CDR3 residues: CSARPGPANEKLFF.

The gene calls are TRBV7-9 and TRBJ1-3; TCRdb picks TRBD1, but there is no DNA to check that call. CDR3 length: 18 residues. CDR1 and CDR2 (germline): SEHNR, FQNEAQ (reference sequence). CDR3 sequence: CASSSAGTSRFSGNTIYF.

The gene calls are TRBV24-1 and TRBJ2-7; the TCRdb D gene call, TRBD2, has no DNA to confirm it. The CDR3 is made up of 13 amino acids. Germline V lookup: CDR1 KGHDR, CDR2 SFDVKD. The CDR3 protein is CATQREEIAEQYF.

This sequence joins TRBV28 and TRBJ2-5; TCRdb's D gene call, TRBD2, goes unchecked for lack of DNA. The CDR3 loop spans 14 amino acids. The germline CDR1 and CDR2 sequences are MDHEN and SYDVKM. CDR3 sequence reads: CASSLKGGQETQYF.

This chain links TRBV29-1 with TRBJ2-1; with no DNA, the TCRdb D assignment of TRBD1 cannot be verified. This CDR3 region has 12 residues. The germline gives CDR1 SQVTM, CDR2 ANQGSEA. CDR3 loop: CSVAANRVEQFF.

The chain has TRBV20-1 and TRBJ2-5. Germline loops: CDR1 DFQATT, CDR2 SNEGSKA (reference sequence). The CDR3 has 14 residues. The CDR3 region is CSASVAAKGETQYF.

The V call is TRBV4-2, the J call TRBJ2-3; the TCRdb call, TRBD1, lacks DNA for checking. This CDR3 has 17 residues. Germline loops: CDR1 LGHNA, CDR2 YNFKEQ. CDR3 amino acids: CASSQVGGLTSTDTQYF.

The chain couples TRBV7-8 to TRBJ1-2. The CDR3 has 14 residues. Germline V lookup: CDR1 SGHVS, CDR2 FQNEAQ. The CDR3 reads CASSLSSVGYGYTF. Supplemented by reference TRBV7-8 and TRBJ1-2, the full variable domain reads GAGVSQSPRYKVAKRGQDVALRCDPISGHVSLFWYQQALGQGPEFLTYFQNEAQLDKSGLPSDRFFAERPEGSVSTLKIQRTQQEDSAVYLCASSLSSVGYGYTFGSGTRLTVV.